This T cell receptor (beta chain) was documented in a study of T-cell reconstitution after alpha-beta-depleted transplantation in children. Findings and limits, study-wide: Elevated TCRbeta diversity at day 60 was traced, in some patients, to surviving recipient T cells and thymic progenitors. Where alpha-beta T cells came from about two months after transplant was reportedly several hundred expanded graft clones. A year had passed since transplant, and T-cell counts and diversity by then came mostly from newly produced T cells.

The library targeted TCRbeta and was prepared with unique molecular identifiers. TCRdb reprocessed the PCR reads via MiXCR and lists one record per CDR3 protein. Altogether a few hundred thousand distinct CDR3 sequences are present, approximately 12% being singletons, with the ten largest covering about 2.2%. This CDR3 has 15 amino acids. V lost 2 bases, J lost 1 base, and 4 bases stayed unmatched. In the case of this clonotype: What it binds is not known.

Material: PBMCs, mostly from graft donor cells, obtained 360 days after TCRalphabeta/CD19-depleted stem cell transplant. The chain uses TRBV12-3 or TRBV12-4 and TRBJ2-7, with 8 bases aligning to TRBD1. This receptor was identified in a male patient younger than 18 who had a stem cell transplant for acute myeloid leukemia, so the T cells may come from the graft donor. The CDR3 protein is CASSLHRGISYEQYF. For the CDR3, the DNA is TGTGCCAGCAGTTTACACAGGGGGATTTCCTACGAGCAGTACTTC.